This T cell receptor (beta chain) is from a study of shared clonotypes between healthy human individuals. Study summary: Every donor yielded three CD4 naive, three CD4 memory, two CD8 naive and one CD8 memory plate.

Germline CDR1 reads PRHDT; CDR2 reads FYEKMQ (reference sequence). The CDR3 is 15 amino acids. V lost 3 bases and J 2 bases, leaving 13 bases between the germline ends. Tens of thousands of T cell genomes (approximately 190 ng DNA) went into each sorted-subset replicate. In the original processing: Junction-only immunoSEQ sequences carried no quality scores, so filtering differed. Profiled with immunoSEQ multiplex PCR; TCRdb holds only in-frame clones, not every one. V, J and clone size were drawn from that table, and D and trimming were deduced from the DNA. The sample contains 1,100,000 or so clones, approximately 78% of which appear only once.

The source is a man younger than 30 in good health. Some clones in this sample may be carry-over from other donors' samples. Sequences were obtained from memory CD4+ T cells from PBMCs. Noted subset: CD45RA-negative fraction. The chain recombines TRBV13 with TRBJ1-1; weak D call: TRBD1 (5 bases). The CDR3 here is CASSLVGDVNTEAFF. The DNA for the CDR3 is TGTGCCAGCAGCTTGGTAGGGGACGTAAACACTGAAGCTTTCTTT.